Presented here are 2 T cell receptor beta chains from one specimen sequenced in a study of cytomegalovirus exposure and HLA in healthy donors. Amplification used 60 Vbeta primers and 13 Jbeta primers. Assay: immunoSEQ multiplex PCR; the TCRdb copy retains only in-frame clones and omits some. The table records approximately 150,000 clones, roughly 70% of them present only once. The sequenced material came from PBMCs. Receptors were obtained from a woman between 35 and 50 years old in good health and CMV-seronegative.

This chain uses TRBV5-1 with TRBJ1-3, with 8 bases aligning to TRBD1. The CDR3 is 15 amino acids. Losses at the gene ends were 5 bases for V and 2 bases for J; bases not matched to a gene: 6. Germline V gives CDR1 SGHRS, CDR2 YFSETQ. CDR3 loop: CASRPGQGAGNTIYF. The CDR3 DNA sequence: TGCGCCAGCAGACCTGGACAGGGCGCTGGAAACACCATATATTTT.

The chain has TRBV2 and TRBJ1-6; TRBD1 aligns across 7 bases. The germline gives CDR1 SNHLY, CDR2 FYNNEI. The CDR3 has 17 amino acids. The ends lost 1 base at V and 0 bases at J; junction bases unmatched: 3. This CDR3 reads CASSEGQGSSYNSPLHF. Here the CDR3 DNA reads TGTGCCAGCAGTGAAGGACAGGGTAGCTCCTATAATTCACCCCTCCACTTT.